A single sample gave rise to the 20 T cell receptor beta chains below, sequenced in a study of response to subunit inactivated influenza vaccine. Via MiXCR, TCRdb re-called the RT-PCR reads, giving one row per CDR3 protein. The repertoire includes about 520,000 distinct CDR3 sequences, approximately 7.2% of them detected once, and around 13% sits in the top ten. The input for sequencing was PBMCs from blood, taken around 25 months after vaccination. The source of these receptors is a man between 50 and 75 years old who received an inactivated influenza vaccine.

This clonotype was detected a few times. The J gene is TRBJ2-1, the V gene TRBV4-1; TRBD1 might be the D (6 bases). This CDR3 spans 16 amino acids. Germline V gene sequence: CDR1 MGHRA, CDR2 YSYEKL. The ends were cut back, 1 base at V and 4 bases at J, with 14 bases in the middle. CDR3 nucleotides: TGCGCCAGCAGCCAAGTTGGCAGGGGCTTATACAATGAGCAGTTCTTC. Protein sequence: CASSQVGRGLYNEQFF.

This clonotype occurred a few times. The gene calls are TRBV12-3 or TRBV12-4 and TRBJ2-2; 16 bases fit TRBD2. The V gene end was trimmed by 3 bases and the J gene end by 3 bases; junction bases not matched to a gene: 7. This CDR3 has 19 residues. The CDR3 nucleotides are TGTGCCAGCAGTTTGAAGGGACTAGCGGGAGGGGTCGACACCGGGGAGCTGTTTTTT. Protein sequence: CASSLKGLAGGVDTGELFF.

This clonotype was counted between two and nine times. The CDR3 DNA sequence: TGCGCCAGCAGCCAAGAGAGGGCAGCTGGTGCGCCCCAGCATTTT. Translation gives CASSQERAAGAPQHF. The chain combines TRBV4-1 with TRBJ1-5, with D unresolved. The ends were cut back, 0 bases at V and 9 bases at J, with 15 bases in the middle. In germline, CDR1 is MGHRA, CDR2 YSYEKL. This CDR3 is 15 amino acids long.

In its sample, this clonotype was seen many times. The CDR3 nucleotides are TGCGCCAGCAGCCAAGAACCCCCGAACAATGAGCAGTTCTTC. This encodes CASSQEPPNNEQFF. The chain links TRBV4-3 to TRBJ2-1, with D unclear. The germline V and J ends were trimmed by 0 bases and 5 bases, with 8 bases remaining between them. This CDR3 contains 14 residues. CDR1 and CDR2 from the germline V gene are LGHNA and YSLEER.

A few counts support this clonotype. The chain uses TRBV9 and TRBJ2-7; D gene unclear. Germline V gene sequence: CDR1 SGDLS, CDR2 YYNGEE. The CDR3 spans 15 residues. V lost 0 bases and J lost 6, with 16 bases in between. The DNA for the CDR3 is TGTGCCAGCAGCGTAGGGTCTGCGTCCTATCCCGAGCAGTACTTC. Amino acids: CASSVGSASYPEQYF.

Many counts were recorded for this clonotype. The chain employs TRBV5-5 and TRBJ2-1; TRBD1 matches at 7 bases. There are 14 residues in the CDR3. Trimming at V came to 4 bases and at J to 6 bases, leaving 7 bases not matched to a gene. Germline V gene data show CDR1 as SGHKS and CDR2 as YYEKEE (reference sequence). The DNA of the CDR3 is TGTGCCAGCAGCGTCTCGGACAGGTCCAATGAGCAGTTCTTC. This sequence encodes CASSVSDRSNEQFF.

This clonotype was observed many times. J is TRBJ2-5 and V is TRBV7-2, with D hard to call. Germline V gene data show CDR1 as SGHTA and CDR2 as FQGNSA. This CDR3 has 14 amino acids. Trimming took 1 base from V and 5 from J, leaving 11 bases between them. The CDR3 region is CASSLGPPRETQYF. In DNA, the CDR3 is TGTGCCAGCAGCTTAGGGCCACCCCGGGAGACCCAGTACTTC. The variable domain in full, with the rest retrieved from reference TRBV7-2 and TRBJ2-5, is GAGVSQSPSNKVTEKGKDVELRCDPISGHTALYWYRQSLGQGLEFLIYFQGNSAPDKSGLPSDRFSAERTGGSVSTLTIQRTQQEDSAVYLCASSLGPPRETQYFGPGTRLLVL.

In its sample, this clonotype was seen a few times. The rearrangement uses TRBV19 and TRBJ2-2; D may be TRBD1 or TRBD2 (6 bases each). V was trimmed by 7 bases and J by 6 bases, leaving 15 bases between them. There are 14 residues in the CDR3. The germline CDR1 and CDR2 sequences are LNHDA and SQIVND (reference sequence). CDR3 amino acids: CASNPGASSGELFF. CDR3 in DNA: TGTGCCAGTAACCCGGGGGCGAGTTCCGGGGAGCTGTTTTTT.

V gene TRBV27 combines with J gene TRBJ2-2; D remains ambiguous. Germline V CDR1 and CDR2: MNHEY, SMNVEV (reference sequence). The CDR3 totals 13 residues. Trimming removed 5 bases at V and 7 bases at J, with 11 bases between. CDR3 sequence (DNA): TGTGCCAGCAGTCACAGCCCGGGCGGGGAGCTGTTTTTT. Encoded protein: CASSHSPGGELFF.

This clonotype was counted only a few times. The V call is TRBV29-1, the J call TRBJ2-1; 7 bases agree with TRBD1. Germline V CDR1 and CDR2: SQVTM, ANQGSEA. The ends lost 2 bases at V and 8 bases at J; junction bases unmatched: 12. The CDR3 contains 15 residues. CDR3 sequence reads: CSVERLAGGVDEQFF. The CDR3 DNA follows: TGCAGCGTTGAAAGGTTGGCAGGGGGAGTCGATGAGCAGTTCTTC.

This clonotype was counted a few times. V is TRBV20-1 and J is TRBJ1-5; no reliable D call. The ends were cut back, 5 bases at V and 0 bases at J, with 5 bases in the middle. Germline CDR1 is DFQATT and CDR2 is SNEGSKA (reference sequence). CDR3 length: 12 amino acids. The CDR3 DNA follows: TGCAGTGCTGCGATTAGCAATCAGCCCCAGCATTTT. It encodes CSAAISNQPQHF.

V gene TRBV29-1 combines with J gene TRBJ1-1; D call uncertain. The germline V gene has CDR1 SQVTM and CDR2 ANQGSEA. This CDR3 region has 14 residues. V lost 6 bases, J lost 0 bases, and 14 bases lay in between. The CDR3 sequence is CSVVPGILNTEAFF. CDR3 bases: TGCAGCGTCGTCCCCGGGATTTTGAACACTGAAGCTTTCTTT.

This clonotype has more than one count but fewer than ten. The chain links TRBV4-3 to TRBJ2-1; 13 nucleotides agree with TRBD2. Trimming at V came to 2 bases and at J to 4 bases, leaving 2 bases not matched to a gene. This CDR3 region has 16 residues. The germline gives CDR1 LGHNA, CDR2 YSLEER. As DNA, the CDR3 is TGCGCCAGCAGCCAAACTAGCGGGAGGGGGTACAATGAGCAGTTCTTC. Protein: CASSQTSGRGYNEQFF.

Regarding this clonotype: A much larger clone differs by one base, so this may be a read error. The chain carries TRBV20-1 and TRBJ2-3, with 8 nucleotides matching TRBD2. The CDR3 runs 16 residues. From germline, CDR1 is DFQATT and CDR2 SNEGSKA (reference sequence). CDR3 nucleotides: TGCTGTGCTAGGTCGGGGGGGGTCAGCGGTACGGATACGCAGTATTTT. Encoded protein: CCARSGGVSGTDTQYF.

This clonotype has a handful of counts. The rearrangement uses TRBV10-3 and TRBJ2-5; 9 bases align to TRBD2. Germline values: CDR1 ENHRY, CDR2 SYGVKD. CDR3 length: 13 residues. V dropped 10 bases and J dropped 5; count of bases not matched to a gene: 8. The CDR3 loop reads CATRGLAGETQYF. The CDR3 coding sequence is TGTGCCACCAGGGGACTAGCCGGGGAGACCCAGTACTTC.

This clonotype was seen repeatedly, ten times or more. The chain is built from TRBV6-2 or TRBV6-3 and TRBJ2-2, with TRBD2 matching 9 bases. Germline assignment: CDR1 MNHEY and CDR2 SVGEGT. Trimming at V came to 4 bases and at J to 3 bases, leaving 6 bases not matched to a gene. The CDR3 totals 16 residues. The CDR3 protein is CASSFELAGHTGELFF. The CDR3 DNA is TGTGCCAGCAGTTTTGAACTAGCGGGCCACACCGGGGAGCTGTTTTTT.

This clonotype was observed many times. This rearrangement joins TRBV20-1 to TRBJ2-7; the match to TRBD2 covers 9 bases. The CDR3 is 14 amino acids. The junction had 12 bases not matched to a gene; V was cut back by 6 bases and J by 6 bases. Per the germline V gene, CDR1 is DFQATT and CDR2 is SNEGSKA (reference sequence). The CDR3 spells CSAARGTSNLEQYF. The CDR3, as DNA: TGCAGTGCGGCCCGTGGGACTAGCAATCTCGAGCAGTACTTC.

This clonotype was seen a handful of times. The genes are TRBV3-1 and TRBJ1-1; D possibly corresponds to TRBD1 (6 bases). Trimming took 3 bases from V and 7 from J, leaving 6 bases between them. In germline, CDR1 is LGHDT, CDR2 YNNKEL (reference sequence). The length of the CDR3 is 11 residues. CDR3 amino acids: CASSQDSEAFF. The CDR3 nucleotides read TGTGCCAGCAGCCAGGACAGTGAAGCTTTCTTT. Complete variable domain (other parts from reference TRBV3-1 and TRBJ1-1): DTAVSQTPKYLVTQMGNDKSIKCEQNLGHDTMYWYKQDSKKFLKIMFSYNNKELIINETVPNRFSPKSPDKAHLNLHINSLELGDSAVYFCASSQDSEAFFGQGTRLTVV.

This clonotype was picked up many times. The chain couples TRBV29-1 to TRBJ2-7; TRBD2 matches 10 bases. Germline V CDR1 and CDR2: SQVTM, ANQGSEA. This CDR3 is built from 13 residues. V shed 7 bases, J shed 6 bases, and the junction held 9 bases outside the gene matches. The DNA of the CDR3 is TGCAGCGGTAAGCGGGAGGGCCCCGGCGAGCAGTACTTC. It codes for CSGKREGPGEQYF.

There are a few counts of this clonotype. A clone one base away is much larger, so this may be a read error. The rearrangement uses TRBV5-1 and TRBJ1-4; D uncertain. This CDR3 region has 15 residues. The V end was cut by 0 bases, the J end by 2 bases, with 8 bases between. From germline, CDR1 is SGHRS and CDR2 YFSETQ. CDR3 in amino acids: CASSLVEGTNEKLFF. The CDR3, as DNA: TGCGCCAGCAGCTTGGTCGAGGGCACTAATGAAAAACTGTTTTTT.